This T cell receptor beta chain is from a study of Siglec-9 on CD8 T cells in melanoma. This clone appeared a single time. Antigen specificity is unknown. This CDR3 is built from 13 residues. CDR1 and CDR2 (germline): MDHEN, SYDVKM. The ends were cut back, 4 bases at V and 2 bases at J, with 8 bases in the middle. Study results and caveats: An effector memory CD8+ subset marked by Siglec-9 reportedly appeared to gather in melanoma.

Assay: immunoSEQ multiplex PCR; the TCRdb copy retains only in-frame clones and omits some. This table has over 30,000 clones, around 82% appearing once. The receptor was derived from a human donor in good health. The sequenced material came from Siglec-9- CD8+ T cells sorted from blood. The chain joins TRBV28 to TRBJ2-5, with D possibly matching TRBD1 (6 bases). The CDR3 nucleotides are TGTGCCAGCAGTTGGACAGATCAAGAGACCCAGTACTTC. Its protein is CASSWTDQETQYF. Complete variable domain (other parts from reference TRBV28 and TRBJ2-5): DVKVTQSSRYLVKRTGEKVFLECVQDMDHENMFWYRQDPGLGLRLIYFSYDVKMKEKGDIPEGYSVSREKKERFSLILESASTNQTSMYLCASSWTDQETQYFGPGTRLLVL.